This record covers a single TCR beta chain. V was clipped by 8 bases and J by 0 bases; unmatched bases: 3. There are 14 residues in the CDR3. The germline CDR1 and CDR2 sequences are LNHDA and SQIVND (reference sequence). The data stem from a study of T cell responses to AZD1222 COVID-19 vaccine. Generated by immunoSEQ multiplex PCR, the TCRdb table keeps only in-frame clones and is missing some. The sample yields under 30,000 clones, 92% seen once. This sample comprised peripheral blood, obtained 28 days after the second AZD1222 dose. The chain couples TRBV19 to TRBJ2-3; 9 nucleotides match TRBD2. The TCR originated in an adult who received the AZD1222 COVID-19 vaccine. CDR3 coding DNA: TGTGCCAGTCGACTAGCGGCTAGCACAGATACGCAGTATTTT. Translated, it gives CASRLAASTDTQYF.